This T cell receptor (beta chain) was captured in a study of cytomegalovirus exposure and HLA in healthy donors. Study conclusions and caveats: Clonal expansion, a later analysis showed, was greater in HLA-associated TCR beta chains than in equally common others. The authors later found most CMV-associated TCR beta chains appeared HLA-restricted. It emerged from a later analysis that several of the most significant clusters appeared to be linked to common viral pathogens.

The germline gives CDR1 SGDLS, CDR2 YYNGEE. The CDR3 runs to 17 residues. V trimming: 0 bases; J trimming: 7 bases; junction bases outside the gene matches: 6. 60 Vbeta and 13 Jbeta primers were used in PCR. This table comes from immunoSEQ multiplex PCR, and its TCRdb copy is limited to in-frame clones, with some not included. The sample has about 130,000 clones, just over 75% seen once. A remark on this clone: Its antigen is undetermined.

The V and J genes are TRBV9 and TRBJ2-2, with 13 bases fitting TRBD2. This clonotype was sampled from a woman in her fifties or sixties in good health and CMV-seronegative. Sequenced: PBMCs. This chain's CDR3 is CASSVEWTSGSGGELFF. The DNA of the CDR3 is TGTGCCAGCAGCGTAGAATGGACTAGCGGGAGCGGCGGGGAGCTGTTTTTT.